This T cell receptor beta chain came from a study of CD8+ T cells in alopecia areata. Study details: Treatment of the treated patients consisted of oral tofacitinib, 5 to 10 mg twice daily. The study, taken as a whole, reports: For lesional scalp, especially alopecia totalis/universalis, clonality was higher than in normal scalp.

Reverse transcribed after extraction, RNA yielded cDNA as the sequencing template. Using immunoSEQ multiplex PCR, the repertoire was profiled, and TCRdb retains in-frame clones only, with some absent. Of about 99,000 clones in the sample, just over 85% were seen once. The V and J ends lost 8 bases and 1 base, in that order; junction bases with no gene match: 11. The CDR3 spans 16 residues. CDR1 is SNHLY and CDR2 is FYNNEI in the germline V gene. Of note for this clone: Its antigen remains unknown.

Treatment given: oral pan-JAK inhibitor, 5-10 mg twice daily. The study team obtained lesional scalp punch biopsies and peripheral blood from alopecia areata patients. The material was CD8+ T cells sorted from blood, obtained around week 30, from a patient treated with tofacitinib. This rearrangement joins TRBV2 to TRBJ1-1, with TRBD1 matching over 9 bases. The origin of this receptor is a human donor with alopecia areata. In DNA, the CDR3 is TGTGCCAGCCCCAGGACCACAGGGGGCCCGAACACTGAAGCTTTCTTT. Translated: CASPRTTGGPNTEAFF. Looking up the rest from reference TRBV2 and TRBJ1-1 gives the full variable domain: EPEVTQTPSHQVTQMGQEVILRCVPISNHLYFYWYRQILGQKVEFLVSFYNNEISEKSEIFDDQFSVERPDGSNFTLKIRSTKLEDSAMYFCASPRTTGGPNTEAFFGQGTRLTVV.